Here is one TCR beta chain with its context. Antigen unknown. V lost 6 bases to trimming and J lost 6 bases, with 12 bases between them. The CDR3 loop spans 13 amino acids. Germline assignment: CDR1 SNHLY and CDR2 FYNNEI. The data are from a study of graft-versus-host responses after intestinal transplantation. Sequenced by immunoSEQ multiplex PCR; TCRdb stores in-frame clones only, minus some. The sample lists tens of thousands of clones, about 90% occurring once. The sequence was obtained from a human donor who was the organ donor for an intestinal transplant. V usage is TRBV2 and J usage is TRBJ1-5, with D possibly matching TRBD1 (5 bases). This specimen consisted of unstimulated CD8+ T cells sorted from spleen or lymph node cells, obtained before transplant. The CDR3 DNA follows: TGTGCCAGCAGCGGATGGGGGGGTCAGCCCCAGCATTTT. Translation: CASSGWGGQPQHF.